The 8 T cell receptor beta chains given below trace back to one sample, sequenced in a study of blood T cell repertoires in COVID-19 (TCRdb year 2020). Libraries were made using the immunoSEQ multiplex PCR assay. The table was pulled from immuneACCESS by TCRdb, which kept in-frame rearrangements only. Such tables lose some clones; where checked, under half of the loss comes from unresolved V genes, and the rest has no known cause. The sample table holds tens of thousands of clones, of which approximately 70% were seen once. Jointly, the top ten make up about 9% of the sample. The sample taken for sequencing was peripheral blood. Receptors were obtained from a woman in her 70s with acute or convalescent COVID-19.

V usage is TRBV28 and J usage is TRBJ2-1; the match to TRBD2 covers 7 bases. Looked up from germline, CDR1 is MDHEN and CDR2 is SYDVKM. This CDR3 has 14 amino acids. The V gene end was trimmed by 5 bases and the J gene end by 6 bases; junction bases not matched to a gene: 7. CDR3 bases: TGTGCCAGCAGTACCGGGACGGGGGGCAATGAGCAGTTCTTC. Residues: CASSTGTGGNEQFF.

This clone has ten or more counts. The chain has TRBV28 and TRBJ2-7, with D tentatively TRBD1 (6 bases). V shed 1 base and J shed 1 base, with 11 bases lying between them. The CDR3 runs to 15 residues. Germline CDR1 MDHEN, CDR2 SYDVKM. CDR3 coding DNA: TGTGCCAGCAGTTTATTTCCAGGGGCGTCCTACGAGCAGTACTTC. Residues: CASSLFPGASYEQYF. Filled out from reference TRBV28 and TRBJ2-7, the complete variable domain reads DVKVTQSSRYLVKRTGEKVFLECVQDMDHENMFWYRQDPGLGLRLIYFSYDVKMKEKGDIPEGYSVSREKKERFSLILESASTNQTSMYLCASSLFPGASYEQYFGPGTRLTVT.

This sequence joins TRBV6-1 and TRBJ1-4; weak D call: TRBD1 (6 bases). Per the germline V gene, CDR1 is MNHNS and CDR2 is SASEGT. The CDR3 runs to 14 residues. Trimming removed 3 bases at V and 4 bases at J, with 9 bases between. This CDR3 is CASSDRGGNEKLFF. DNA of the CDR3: TGTGCCAGCAGTGACAGGGGTGGTAATGAAAAACTGTTTTTT.

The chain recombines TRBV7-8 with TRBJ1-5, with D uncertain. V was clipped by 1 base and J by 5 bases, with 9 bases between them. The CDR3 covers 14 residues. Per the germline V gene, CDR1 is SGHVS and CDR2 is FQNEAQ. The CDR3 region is CASSLEAVDQPQHF. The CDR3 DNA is TGTGCCAGCAGCTTAGAAGCGGTTGATCAGCCCCAGCATTTT.

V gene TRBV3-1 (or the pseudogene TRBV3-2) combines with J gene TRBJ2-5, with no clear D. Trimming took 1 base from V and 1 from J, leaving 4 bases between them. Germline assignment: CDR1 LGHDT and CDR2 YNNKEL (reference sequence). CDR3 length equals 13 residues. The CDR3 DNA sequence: TGTGCCAGCAGCCAAGGACTCCAAGAGACCCAGTACTTC. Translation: CASSQGLQETQYF.

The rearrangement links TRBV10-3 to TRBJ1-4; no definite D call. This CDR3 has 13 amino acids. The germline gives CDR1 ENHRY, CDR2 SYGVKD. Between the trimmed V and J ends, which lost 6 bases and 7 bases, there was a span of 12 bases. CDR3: CAISIDLVEKLFF. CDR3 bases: TGTGCCATCAGCATAGATCTAGTTGAAAAACTGTTTTTT.

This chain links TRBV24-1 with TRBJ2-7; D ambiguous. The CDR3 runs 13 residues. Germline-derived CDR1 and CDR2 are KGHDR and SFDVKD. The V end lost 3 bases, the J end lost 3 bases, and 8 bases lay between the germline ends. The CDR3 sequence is CATSDSGHYEQYF. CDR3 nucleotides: TGTGCCACCAGTGATAGTGGCCACTACGAGCAGTACTTC.

CDR3 protein: CASSPNRDSKLFF. The CDR3 nucleotides are TGTGCCAGCTCACCGAACCGGGACAGCAAACTGTTTTTT. The gene calls are TRBV18 and TRBJ1-4; 7 positions agree with TRBD1. Germline V gene sequence: CDR1 KGHSH, CDR2 LQKENI. V trimming: 3 bases; J trimming: 11 bases; junction bases outside the gene matches: 6. The CDR3 spans 13 residues.